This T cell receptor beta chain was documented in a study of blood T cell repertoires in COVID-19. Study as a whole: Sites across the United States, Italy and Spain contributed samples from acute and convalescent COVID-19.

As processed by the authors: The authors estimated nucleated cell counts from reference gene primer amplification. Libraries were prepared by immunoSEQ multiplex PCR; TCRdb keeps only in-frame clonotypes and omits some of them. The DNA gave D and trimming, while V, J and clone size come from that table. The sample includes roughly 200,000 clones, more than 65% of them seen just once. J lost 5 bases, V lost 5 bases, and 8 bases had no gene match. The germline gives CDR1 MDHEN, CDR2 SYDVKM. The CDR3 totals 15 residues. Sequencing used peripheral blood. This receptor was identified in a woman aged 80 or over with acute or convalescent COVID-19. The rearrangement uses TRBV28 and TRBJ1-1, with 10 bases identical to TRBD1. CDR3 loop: CASSIPGQGITEAFF. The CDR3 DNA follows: TGTGCCAGCAGTATACCGGGACAGGGGATAACTGAAGCTTTCTTT.